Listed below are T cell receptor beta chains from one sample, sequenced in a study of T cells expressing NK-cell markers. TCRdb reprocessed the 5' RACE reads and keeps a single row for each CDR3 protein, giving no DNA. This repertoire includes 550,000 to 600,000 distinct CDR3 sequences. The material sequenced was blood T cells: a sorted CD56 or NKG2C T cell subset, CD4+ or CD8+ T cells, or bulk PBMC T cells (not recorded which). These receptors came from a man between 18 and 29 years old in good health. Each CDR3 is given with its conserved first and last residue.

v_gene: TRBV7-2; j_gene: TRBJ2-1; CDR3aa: CASSLRASNVHEQFF
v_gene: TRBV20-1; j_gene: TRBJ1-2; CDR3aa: CSAWDRDSYNYGYTF
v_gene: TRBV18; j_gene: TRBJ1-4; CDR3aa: CASSLRDSEKLFF
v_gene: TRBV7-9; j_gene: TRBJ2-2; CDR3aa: CASSLTDNTGELFF
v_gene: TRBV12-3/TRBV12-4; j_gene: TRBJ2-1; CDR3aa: CASSLRPGGTSGSNEQFF
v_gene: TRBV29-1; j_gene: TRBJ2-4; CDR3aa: CSVAGTVAKNIQYF
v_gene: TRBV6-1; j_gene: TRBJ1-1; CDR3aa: CASTNRVTGTEAFF
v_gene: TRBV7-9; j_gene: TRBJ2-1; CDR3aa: CASRQYSDSYNEQFF
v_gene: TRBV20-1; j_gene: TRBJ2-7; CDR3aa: CSARVGGGVYEQYF
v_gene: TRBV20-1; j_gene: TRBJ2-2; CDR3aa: CSARYRDRGSGELFF
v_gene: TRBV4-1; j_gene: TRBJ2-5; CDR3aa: CASSQAPGQGETQYF
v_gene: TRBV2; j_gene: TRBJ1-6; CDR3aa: CASSLRQGWEGSPLHF
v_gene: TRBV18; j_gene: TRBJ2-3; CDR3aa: CASSPRTGGTDTQYF
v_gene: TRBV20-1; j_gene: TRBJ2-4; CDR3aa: CSARSSGTKNIQYF
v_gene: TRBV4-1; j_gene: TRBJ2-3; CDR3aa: CASRWAPGTDTQYF
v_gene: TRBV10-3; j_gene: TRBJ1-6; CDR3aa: CAISDGSPLHF
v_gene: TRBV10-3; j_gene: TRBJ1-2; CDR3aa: CAIRQDYGYTF
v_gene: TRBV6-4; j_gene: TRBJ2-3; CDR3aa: CASSERTGTTDTQYF
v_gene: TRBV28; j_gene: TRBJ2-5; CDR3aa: CASSPRQGRTQYF
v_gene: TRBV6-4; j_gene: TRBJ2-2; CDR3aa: CASIFEREEVTGELFF
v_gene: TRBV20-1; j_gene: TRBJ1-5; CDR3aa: CSARPPLGTGLFQPQHF
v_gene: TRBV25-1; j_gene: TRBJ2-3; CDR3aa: CASSGPGTQYF
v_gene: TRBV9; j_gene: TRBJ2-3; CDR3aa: CASSVAPGTSTDTQYF